A single TCR beta chain is shown here with its context. The target antigen is unknown. A much larger clone differs by one base, so this may be a read error. The data originate from a study of glioma-infiltrating T cells. Study-wide results and caveats: Tissue-blood divergence was below expectation in non-neoplastic patients, above in gliomas. Signature shared blood CDR3 motifs were enriched in low-divergence and depleted in high-divergence patients.

The iRepertoire nested amplicon-rescue multiplex PCR amplified TCR alpha and beta CDR3s from RNA. TCRdb recomputed calls from the multiplex PCR reads with MiXCR, one row per CDR3 protein. The repertoire consists of a few hundred thousand distinct CDR3 sequences, with about two fifths occurring once and the leading ten covering about 12%. This CDR3 comprises 15 residues. V dropped 7 bases and J dropped 2 bases, with 15 bases sitting between them. Germline CDR1 MNHNY, CDR2 SVGAGI (reference sequence). This TCR was sampled from a human donor with low-grade glioma or glioblastoma, undergoing nonglioma brain surgery, or in good health (not recorded which). This sequence joins TRBV6-6 and TRBJ2-1; the D gene is possibly TRBD2 (6 bases). The sample consisted of glioma tissue, nonneoplastic brain tissue, or PBMCs (not recorded which). The CDR3 loop reads CASIPSSATYNEQFF. CDR3 in DNA: TGTGCCAGCATACCCTCTAGCGCAACCTACAATGAGCAGTTCTTC.